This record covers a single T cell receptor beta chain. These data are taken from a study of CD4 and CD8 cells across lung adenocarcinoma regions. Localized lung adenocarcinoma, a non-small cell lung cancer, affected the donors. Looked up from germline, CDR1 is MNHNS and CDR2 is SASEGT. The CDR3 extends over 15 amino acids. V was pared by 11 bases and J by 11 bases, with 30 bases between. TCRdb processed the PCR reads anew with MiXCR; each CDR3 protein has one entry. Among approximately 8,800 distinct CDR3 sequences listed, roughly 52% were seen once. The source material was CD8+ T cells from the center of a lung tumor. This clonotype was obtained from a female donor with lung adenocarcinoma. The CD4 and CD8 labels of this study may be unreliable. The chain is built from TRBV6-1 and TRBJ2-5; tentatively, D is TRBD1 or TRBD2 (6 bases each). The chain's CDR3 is CAGGTGGNGADTQYF. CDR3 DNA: TGTGCCGGCGGGACCGGGGGCAACGGGGCAGATACGCAGTACTTC.